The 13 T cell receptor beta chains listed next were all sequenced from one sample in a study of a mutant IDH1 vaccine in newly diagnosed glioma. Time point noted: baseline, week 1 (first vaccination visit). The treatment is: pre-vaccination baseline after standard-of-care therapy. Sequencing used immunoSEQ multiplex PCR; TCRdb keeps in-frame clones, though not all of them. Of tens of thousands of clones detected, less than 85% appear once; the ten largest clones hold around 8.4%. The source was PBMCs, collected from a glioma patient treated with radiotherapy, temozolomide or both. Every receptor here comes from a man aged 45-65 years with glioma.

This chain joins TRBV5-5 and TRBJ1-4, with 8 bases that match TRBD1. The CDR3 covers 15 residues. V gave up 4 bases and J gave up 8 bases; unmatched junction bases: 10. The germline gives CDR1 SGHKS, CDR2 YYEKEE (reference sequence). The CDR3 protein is CASSDRQGREEKLFF. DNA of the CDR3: TGTGCCAGCAGCGACCGACAGGGGAGGGAAGAAAAACTGTTTTTT.

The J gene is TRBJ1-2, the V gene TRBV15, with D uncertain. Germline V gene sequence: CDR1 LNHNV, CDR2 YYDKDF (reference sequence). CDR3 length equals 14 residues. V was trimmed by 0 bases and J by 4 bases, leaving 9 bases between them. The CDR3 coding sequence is TGTGCCACCAGCAGAGAGGCAGGTCCCTATGGCTACACCTTC. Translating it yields CATSREAGPYGYTF.

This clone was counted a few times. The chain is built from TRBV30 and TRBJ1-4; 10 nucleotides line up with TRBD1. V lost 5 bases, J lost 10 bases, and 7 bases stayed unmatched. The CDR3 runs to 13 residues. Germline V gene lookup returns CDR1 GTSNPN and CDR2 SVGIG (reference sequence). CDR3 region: CAWERDRGGKLFF. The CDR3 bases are TGTGCCTGGGAACGGGACAGGGGAGGAAAACTGTTTTTT.

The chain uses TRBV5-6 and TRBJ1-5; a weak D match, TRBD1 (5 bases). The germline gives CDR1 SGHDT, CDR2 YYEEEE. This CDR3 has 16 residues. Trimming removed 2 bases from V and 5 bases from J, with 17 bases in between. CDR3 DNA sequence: TGTGCCAGCAGCTTCGGAGCAGGGAGGGGTGATCAGCCCCAGCATTTT. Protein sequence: CASSFGAGRGDQPQHF. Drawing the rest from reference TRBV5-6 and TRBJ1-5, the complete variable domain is DAGVTQSPTHLIKTRGQQVTLRCSPKSGHDTVSWYQQALGQGPQFIFQYYEEEERQRGNFPDRFSGHQFPNYSSELNVNALLLGDSALYLCASSFGAGRGDQPQHFGDGTRLSIL.

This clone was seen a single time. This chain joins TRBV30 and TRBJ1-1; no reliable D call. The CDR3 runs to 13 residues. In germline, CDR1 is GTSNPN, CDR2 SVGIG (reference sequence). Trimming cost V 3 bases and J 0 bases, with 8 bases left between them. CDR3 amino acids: CAWRKMVNTEAFF. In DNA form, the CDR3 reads TGTGCCTGGAGAAAAATGGTGAACACTGAAGCTTTCTTT.

CDR3 sequence: CASSQAGGSQKLFF. CDR3 nucleotides: TGTGCCAGCAGCCAAGCAGGGGGAAGTCAAAAACTGTTTTTT. The rearrangement joins TRBV14 to TRBJ1-4; 7 positions agree with TRBD1. This CDR3 contains 14 residues. With 1 base clipped from V and 9 bases from J, the junction kept 5 bases outside the gene matches. The V gene's germline CDR1 is SGHDN and CDR2 FVKESK.

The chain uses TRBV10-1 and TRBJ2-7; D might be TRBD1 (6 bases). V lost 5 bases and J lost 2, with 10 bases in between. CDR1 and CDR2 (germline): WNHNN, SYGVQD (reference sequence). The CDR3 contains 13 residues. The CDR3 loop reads CASSRDTAYEQYF. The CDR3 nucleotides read TGCGCCAGCAGTCGGGACACCGCCTACGAGCAGTACTTC.

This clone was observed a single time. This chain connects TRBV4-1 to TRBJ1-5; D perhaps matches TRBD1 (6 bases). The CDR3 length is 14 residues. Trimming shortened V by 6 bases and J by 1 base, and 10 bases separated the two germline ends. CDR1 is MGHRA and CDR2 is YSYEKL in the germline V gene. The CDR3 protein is CASSHRVSNQPQHF. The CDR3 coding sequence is TGCGCCAGCAGTCACAGGGTAAGCAATCAGCCCCAGCATTTT.

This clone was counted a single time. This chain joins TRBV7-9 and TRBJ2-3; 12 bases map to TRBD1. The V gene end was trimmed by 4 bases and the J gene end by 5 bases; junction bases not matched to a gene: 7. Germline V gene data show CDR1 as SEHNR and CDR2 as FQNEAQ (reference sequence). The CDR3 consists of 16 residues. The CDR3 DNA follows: TGTGCCAGCAGCTCTCCGGGACAGGGGGCTGGAGATACGCAGTATTTT. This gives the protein CASSSPGQGAGDTQYF.

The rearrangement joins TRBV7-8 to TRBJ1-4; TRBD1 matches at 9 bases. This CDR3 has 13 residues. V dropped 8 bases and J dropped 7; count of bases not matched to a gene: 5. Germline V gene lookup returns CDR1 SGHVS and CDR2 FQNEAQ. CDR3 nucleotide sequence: TGTGCCAGCGGCCGGGACAGGGCTGAAAAACTGTTTTTT. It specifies CASGRDRAEKLFF.

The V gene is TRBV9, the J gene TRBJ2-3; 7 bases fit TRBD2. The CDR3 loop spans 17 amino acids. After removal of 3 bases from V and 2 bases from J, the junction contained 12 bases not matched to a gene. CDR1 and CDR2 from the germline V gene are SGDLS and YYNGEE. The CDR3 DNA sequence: TGTGCCAGCAGCGCCCCTCGTGGCGGGGGTGCCACAGATACGCAGTATTTT. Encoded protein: CASSAPRGGGATDTQYF.

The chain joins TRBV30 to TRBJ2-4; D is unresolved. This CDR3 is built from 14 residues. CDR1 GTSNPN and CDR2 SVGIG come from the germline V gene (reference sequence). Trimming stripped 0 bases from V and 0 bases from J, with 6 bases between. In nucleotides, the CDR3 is TGTGCCTGGAGTGTATATGTAGCCAAAAACATTCAGTACTTC. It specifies CAWSVYVAKNIQYF.

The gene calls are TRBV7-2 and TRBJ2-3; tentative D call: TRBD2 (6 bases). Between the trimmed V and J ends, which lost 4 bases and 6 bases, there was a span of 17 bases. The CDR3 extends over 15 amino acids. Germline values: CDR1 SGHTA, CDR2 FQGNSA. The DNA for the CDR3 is TGTGCCAGCAGCTCCGGGACTTGGGGCATGGATACGCAGTATTTT. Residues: CASSSGTWGMDTQYF.